The clone carrying this TCR beta chain was detected many times. Trimming removed 7 bases from V and 1 base from J; junction bases left unmatched: 2. The CDR3 has 14 residues. TCRdb recomputed calls from the 5' RACE reads with MiXCR, one row per CDR3 protein. The sample records about 730,000 distinct CDR3 sequences, 21% being singletons. The sample comes from a study of identical twins. These same records also appear under a second study, on T cells expressing NK-cell markers.

Sequencing was done on a sample of PBMCs. The chain is built from TRBV12-3 or TRBV12-4 and TRBJ2-2, with TRBD2 identical over 8 bases. This clonotype originated in a woman aged 18-29 years in good health. The CDR3 loop reads CASTGGVNTGELFF. In DNA form, the CDR3 reads TGTGCCAGCACCGGGGGGGTGAACACCGGGGAGCTGTTTTTT.